This T cell receptor (beta chain) was profiled in a study of blood T cell repertoires in COVID-19 (TCRdb year 2020). Regarding the study in general: Collaborator samples came from the United States, Italy and Spain and covered acute and convalescent phases of COVID-19. Where available, HLA class I and class II types were taken from metadata supplied by the sample provider and were not determined by assay-based typing. The prospective study material was composed of cDNA or gDNA derived from T cells, B-cell-depleted T cells, or PBMCs. The dataset comprised deeply sampled blood TCRbeta repertoires from subjects exposed to, actively infected with, or recovered from COVID-19. Samples were obtained from the ongoing ImmuneRACE study (first 160 participants) and from some 1,200 subjects provided by 6 global collaborators. Nearly every sample came with metadata listing a de-identified subject ID, COVID-19 status, age in years and sex. A freely available public database, intended as a resource for researchers studying the immune response to SARS-CoV-2, is where the repertoires were released.

Another Seattle source contributed samples from volunteer blood donors who had recovered from COVID-19. The collaborating institutions used their own protocols to collect whole blood in K2EDTA tubes. For TCRbeta analysis, collaborator samples were shipped as frozen whole blood, as isolated PBMCs, or as DNA extracted from either sample type. Taken from cysteine to phenylalanine, the CDR3 has 14 residues. Only the CDR3 DNA is retained, 42 bases long and in frame from the first base. For CDR1 and CDR2, the germline V gene lists MDHEN and SYDVKM. V and J lose 7 bases and 2 bases, and a span of 13 bases separates them. General conclusions and limits of the study: How much clinical and demographic metadata was included differed by source and by participant, and the metadata was provided uncurated.

For this clone: The antigen this receptor binds is unknown. No quality values exist for individual bases; no much larger clone is one base distant.

TCRbeta CDR3 regions were amplified from genomic DNA using the immunoSEQ Assay, a bias-controlled multiplex PCR. For the original study's pipeline: The number of nucleated cells in each sample was estimated by amplification of reference gene primers within the assay. To quantify the absolute abundance of each unique TCRbeta CDR3 rearrangement, sequence reads were collapsed and filtered. For each sample, productive Simpson clonality was calculated by taking the square root of Simpson's diversity index across productive rearrangements. TCRdb took this table from immuneACCESS and kept in-frame rearrangements with V and J called. Such tables lack part of the clones; where checked against another copy, unresolved V genes explain under half of the gap, and the rest is unexplained. For V, J and clone size, that table is used; D and trimming come from the DNA. The sample has some 130,000 clones on record, more than 75% of them singletons. Approximately 20% of the sample rests with the top ten.

This clonotype was obtained from a woman aged 45-65 years who had recovered from COVID-19. The source material was peripheral blood. The chain is encoded by TRBV28 joined to TRBJ2-3; the best D guess is TRBD1, with 6 bases matching. Here is the DNA: TGTGCCAGCATCCAGACAGGCCCCACAGATACGCAGTATTTT. The translation is CASIQTGPTDTQYF.